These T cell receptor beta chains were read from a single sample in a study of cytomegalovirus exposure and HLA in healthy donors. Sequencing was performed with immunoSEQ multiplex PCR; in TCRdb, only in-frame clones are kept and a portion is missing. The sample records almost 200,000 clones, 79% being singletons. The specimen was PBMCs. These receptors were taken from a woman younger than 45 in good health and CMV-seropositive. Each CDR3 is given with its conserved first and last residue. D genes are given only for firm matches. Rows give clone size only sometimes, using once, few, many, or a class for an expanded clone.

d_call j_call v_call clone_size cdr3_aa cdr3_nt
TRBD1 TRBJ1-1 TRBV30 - CAWSVPRTGRMNTEAFF TGTGCCTGGAGTGTACCCCGGACAGGAAGGATGAACACTGAAGCTTTCTTT
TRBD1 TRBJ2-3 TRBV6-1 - CASSGQGRDTQYF TGTGCCAGCAGTGGACAGGGTAGAGATACGCAGTATTTT
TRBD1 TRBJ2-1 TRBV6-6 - CASSYRMDRVNEQFF TGTGCCAGCAGTTACCGCATGGACAGGGTAAATGAGCAGTTCTTC
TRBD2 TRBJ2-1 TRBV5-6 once CASSPPAGRGGVYNEQFF TGTGCCAGCAGCCCGCCGGCGGGGCGCGGGGGGGTGTACAATGAGCAGTTCTTC
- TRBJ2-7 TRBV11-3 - CASSQAVLYEQYF TGTGCCAGCAGCCAGGCCGTACTCTACGAGCAGTACTTC
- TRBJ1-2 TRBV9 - CASSEGISIYGYTF TGTGCCAGCAGCGAGGGGATTTCGATCTATGGCTACACCTTC
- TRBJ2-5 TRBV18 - CASSPRGSSDRTQYF TGTGCCAGCTCACCCCGAGGGAGTTCCGATAGGACCCAGTACTTC
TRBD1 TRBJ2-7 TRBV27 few CASRLTGVYEQYF TGTGCCAGCCGATTGACAGGGGTCTACGAGCAGTACTTC
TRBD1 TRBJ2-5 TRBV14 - CASSQTRDRGKTQYF TGTGCCAGCAGCCAAACCCGGGACAGGGGAAAGACCCAGTACTTC
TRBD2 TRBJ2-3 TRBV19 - CASSILVGGRDADTQYF TGTGCCAGTAGTATCCTAGTGGGCGGGAGAGACGCAGATACGCAGTATTTT
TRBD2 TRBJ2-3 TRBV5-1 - CASTGGGATDTQYF TGCGCCAGCACCGGCGGGGGGGCCACAGATACGCAGTATTTT
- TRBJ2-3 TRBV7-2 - CASRAHGTDTQYF TGTGCCAGCAGAGCCCATGGCACAGATACGCAGTATTTT
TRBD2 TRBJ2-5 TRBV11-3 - CASSAAGGKETQYF TGTGCCAGCTCCGCGGCGGGAGGAAAAGAGACCCAGTACTTC
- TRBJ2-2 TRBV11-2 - CASSQGGGELFF TGTGCCAGCAGTCAGGGAGGCGGGGAGCTGTTTTTT
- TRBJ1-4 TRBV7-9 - CASSLSGGSNEKLFF TGTGCCAGCAGCTTATCGGGCGGGTCTAATGAAAAACTGTTTTTT
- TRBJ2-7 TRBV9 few CASSVDEVPMREQYF TGTGCCAGCAGCGTAGACGAGGTCCCAATGCGAGAGCAGTACTTC
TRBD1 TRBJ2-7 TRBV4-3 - CASSQISPLTTGWSTYEQYF TGCGCCAGCAGCCAAATTTCACCTCTCACGACAGGGTGGTCTACCTACGAGCAGTACTTC
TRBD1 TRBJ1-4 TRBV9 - CASSAGTETNEKLFF TGTGCCAGCAGCGCAGGGACAGAAACTAATGAAAAACTGTTTTTT
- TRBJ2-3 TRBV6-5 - CASSRSTDTQYF TGTGCCAGTTCTCGGTCGACAGATACGCAGTATTTT
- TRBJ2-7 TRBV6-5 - CASSSPADSSDEQYF TGTGCCAGCAGTTCCCCCGCGGACAGTTCCGACGAGCAGTACTTC
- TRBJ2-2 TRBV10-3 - CAISPTGRATGELFF TGTGCCATCAGTCCGACAGGACGAGCCACCGGGGAGCTGTTTTTT
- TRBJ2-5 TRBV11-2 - CASSVKETQYF TGTGCCAGCAGCGTAAAAGAGACCCAGTACTTC
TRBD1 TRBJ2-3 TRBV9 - CASSGGQGARDTQYF TGTGCCAGCAGCGGGGGACAGGGGGCTAGAGATACGCAGTATTTT
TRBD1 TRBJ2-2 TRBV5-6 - CASSLPSGQALTGELFF TGTGCCAGCAGCTTGCCCTCCGGACAGGCTCTGACCGGGGAGCTGTTTTTT
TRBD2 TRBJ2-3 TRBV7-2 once CASSKDVSSGGPAPDTQYF TGTGCCAGCAGCAAAGATGTTTCTAGCGGGGGCCCCGCTCCAGATACGCAGTATTTT
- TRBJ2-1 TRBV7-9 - CASSPSVGERVSYNEQFF TGTGCCAGCAGCCCCTCGGTCGGGGAAAGGGTCTCCTACAATGAGCAGTTCTTC
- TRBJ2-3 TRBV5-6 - CASSLRVLGDTQYF TGTGCCAGCAGCTTGAGAGTGCTAGGAGATACGCAGTATTTT
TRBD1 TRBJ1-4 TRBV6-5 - CASSLGTATNEKLFF TGTGCCAGCAGCCTAGGGACAGCAACTAATGAAAAACTGTTTTTT
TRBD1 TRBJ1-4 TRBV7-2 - CASTQRGQGGGQGEKLFF TGTGCCAGCACCCAGAGGGGCCAGGGGGGTGGTCAAGGGGAAAAACTGTTTTTT
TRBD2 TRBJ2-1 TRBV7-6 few CASSPSGGVVEQFF TGTGCCAGCAGCCCAAGCGGGGGGGTTGTCGAGCAGTTCTTC
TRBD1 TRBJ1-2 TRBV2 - CASTLSGGNYGYTF TGTGCCAGCACCCTTTCAGGGGGGAACTATGGCTACACCTTC
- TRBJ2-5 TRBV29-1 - CSAQGRVQETQYF TGCAGCGCGCAGGGTAGAGTCCAAGAGACCCAGTACTTC
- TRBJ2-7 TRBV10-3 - CAISPRGLDGGGYEQYF TGTGCCATCAGTCCCCGTGGACTGGACGGGGGTGGGTACGAGCAGTACTTC
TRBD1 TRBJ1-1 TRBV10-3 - CAIKPGTGTNEAFF TGTGCCATCAAACCCGGGACAGGGACCAATGAAGCTTTCTTT
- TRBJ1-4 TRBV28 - CASSFLRGEKLFF TGTGCCAGCAGTTTTTTGAGGGGGGAAAAACTGTTTTTT
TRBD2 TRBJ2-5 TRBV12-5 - CASGLVLGGRDETQYF TGTGCTAGTGGTTTGGTACTGGGCGGGAGGGACGAGACCCAGTACTTC
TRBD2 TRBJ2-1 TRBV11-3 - CASSLGGPRRGWNEQFF TGTGCCAGCAGCTTAGGAGGCCCCCGGCGGGGGTGGAATGAGCAGTTCTTC
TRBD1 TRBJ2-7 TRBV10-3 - CAIRAGQGAREQYF TGTGCCATCAGGGCGGGACAGGGGGCGAGGGAGCAGTACTTC
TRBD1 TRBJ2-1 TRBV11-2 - CASSLTGTGAYNEQFF TGTGCCAGCAGCTTGACCGGGACAGGGGCGTACAATGAGCAGTTCTTC
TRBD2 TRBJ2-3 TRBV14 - CASSQPGLAADTQYF TGTGCCAGCAGCCAACCCGGACTAGCGGCCGATACGCAGTATTTT
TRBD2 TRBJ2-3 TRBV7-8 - CASTLVGGSDTQYF TGTGCCAGCACTCTCGTGGGGGGGTCAGATACGCAGTATTTT
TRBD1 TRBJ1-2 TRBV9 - CASSARTGGYGYTF TGTGCCAGCAGCGCAAGGACAGGGGGCTATGGCTACACCTTC
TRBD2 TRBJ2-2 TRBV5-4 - CASSLEGGTSGNTGELFF TGTGCCAGCAGCTTGGAGGGGGGGACTAGCGGGAACACCGGGGAGCTGTTTTTT
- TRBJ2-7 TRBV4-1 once CASSQDPTYEQYF TGCGCCAGCAGCCAAGACCCCACCTACGAGCAGTACTTC
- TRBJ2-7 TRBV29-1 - CSAAGGKGPYEQYF TGCAGCGCAGCAGGCGGGAAGGGACCTTACGAGCAGTACTTC
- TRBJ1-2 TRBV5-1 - CASRSDRPNYGYTF TGCGCCAGCAGGTCAGACAGGCCTAACTATGGCTACACCTTC
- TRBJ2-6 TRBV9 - CASSIEQGRGANVLTF TGTGCCAGCAGCATCGAACAGGGTCGGGGGGCCAACGTCCTGACTTTC
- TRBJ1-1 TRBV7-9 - CASSLPPSGNTEAFF TGTGCCAGCAGCCTACCGCCTTCGGGAAACACTGAAGCTTTCTTT
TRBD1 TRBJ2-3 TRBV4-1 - CASSQGQGATDTQYF TGCGCCAGCAGCCAGGGACAGGGGGCCACAGATACGCAGTATTTT
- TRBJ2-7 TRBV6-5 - CASSPLGRTNYEQYF TGTGCCAGCAGCCCTCTGGGGAGGACAAACTACGAGCAGTACTTC